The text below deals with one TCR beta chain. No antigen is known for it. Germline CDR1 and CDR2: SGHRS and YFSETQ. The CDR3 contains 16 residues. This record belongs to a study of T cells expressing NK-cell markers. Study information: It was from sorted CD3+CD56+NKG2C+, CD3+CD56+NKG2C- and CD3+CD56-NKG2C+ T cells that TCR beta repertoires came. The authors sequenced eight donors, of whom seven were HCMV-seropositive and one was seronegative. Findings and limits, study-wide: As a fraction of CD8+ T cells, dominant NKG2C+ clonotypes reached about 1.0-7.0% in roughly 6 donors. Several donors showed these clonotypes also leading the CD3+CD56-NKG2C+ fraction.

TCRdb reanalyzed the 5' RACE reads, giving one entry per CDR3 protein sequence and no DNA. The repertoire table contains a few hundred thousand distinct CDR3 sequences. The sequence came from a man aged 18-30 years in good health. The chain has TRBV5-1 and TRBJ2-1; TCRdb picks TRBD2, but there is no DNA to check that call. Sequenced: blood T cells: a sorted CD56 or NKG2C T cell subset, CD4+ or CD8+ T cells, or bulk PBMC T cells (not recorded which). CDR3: CASSFVGLADHNEQFF.